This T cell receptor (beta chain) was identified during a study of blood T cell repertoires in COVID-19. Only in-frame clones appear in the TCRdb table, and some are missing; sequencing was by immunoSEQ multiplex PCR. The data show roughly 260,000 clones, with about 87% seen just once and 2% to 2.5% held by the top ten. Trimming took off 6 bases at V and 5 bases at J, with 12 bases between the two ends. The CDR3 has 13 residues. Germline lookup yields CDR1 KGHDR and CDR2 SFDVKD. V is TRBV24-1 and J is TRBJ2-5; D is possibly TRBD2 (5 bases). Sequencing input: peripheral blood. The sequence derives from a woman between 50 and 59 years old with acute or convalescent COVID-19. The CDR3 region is CATSHKPGETQYF. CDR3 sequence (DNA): TGTGCCACCAGTCACAAGCCGGGGGAGACCCAGTACTTC.